This passage covers 28 T cell receptor beta chains from one sample sequenced in a study of molecular identifiers for immune sequencing clone quantification. TCRdb itself ran the PCR reads through MiXCR, one entry per CDR3 protein. The data contain under 600,000 distinct CDR3 sequences, about a quarter of them singletons. Sequencing input: naive CD8+ T cells from blood, with Jurkat cell RNA spiked in. Described subset: FACS-sorted CD8+CD4-CCR7+CD45RA+ naive T cells. These receptors all stem from a human donor in good health. Some libraries in this study had Jurkat cell RNA spiked in.

Comments on this clonotype: A read error may be the cause here, since a much bigger clone is one base away. J is TRBJ1-1 and V is TRBV9; possibly TRBD1 for D (6 bases). The length of the CDR3 is 13 residues. Germline CDR1 is SGDLS and CDR2 is YYNGEE. Written as DNA, the CDR3 is TGTGCCAGCAGCGTAGGGGGGCTCACTGAAGCTGTCTTT. This codes for CASSVGGLTEAVF.

A remark on this clonotype: No conserved phenylalanine or tryptophan ends this CDR3, so it is likely a read error. The chain joins TRBV28 to TRBJ1-1; D remains unclear. The ends were cut back, 2 bases at V and 3 bases at J, with 10 bases in the middle. Germline assignment: CDR1 MDHEN and CDR2 SYDVKM. This CDR3 is built from 14 residues. The CDR3 DNA sequence: TGTGCCAGCAGTTTAGTACAGCTATACACTGAAGCTTTCCTT. It translates to CASSLVQLYTEAFL.

This clonotype was found many times. The chain combines TRBV13 with TRBJ2-1; TRBD2 agrees at 10 bases. The CDR3 consists of 16 residues. The germline V gene encodes CDR1 PRHDT and CDR2 FYEKMQ (reference sequence). J was trimmed by 5 bases and V by 5 bases; bases with no gene match: 9. The DNA for the CDR3 is TGTGCCAGCAGCCCCCAGGGACTAGCGAGCCACAATGAGCAGTTCTTC. Protein product: CASSPQGLASHNEQFF.

This clonotype was seen more than once but under ten times. This rearrangement joins TRBV27 to TRBJ2-7, with 9 positions matching TRBD2. This CDR3 comprises 14 residues. V was pared by 4 bases and J by 6 bases, with 7 bases of the junction left unmatched. Germline CDR1 MNHEY, CDR2 SMNVEV (reference sequence). The CDR3 loop reads CASSSLAGVGEQYF. In DNA form, the CDR3 reads TGTGCCAGCAGTTCATTAGCGGGAGTTGGCGAGCAGTACTTC.

CDR3 loop: CSAKREGPRETQYF. The CDR3 coding sequence is TGCAGTGCTAAGCGGGAGGGCCCTCGGGAGACCCAGTACTTC. The chain employs TRBV20-1 and TRBJ2-5, with 10 bases aligning to TRBD2. The CDR3 runs 14 residues. J gave up 5 bases and V 4 bases, and 7 bases lay outside the gene matches. CDR1 and CDR2 from the germline V gene are DFQATT and SNEGSKA (reference sequence).

The chain combines TRBV7-9 with TRBJ1-4, with D possibly TRBD1 on 6 matching bases. This CDR3 region has 16 residues. The germline V gene has CDR1 SEHNR and CDR2 FQNEAQ (reference sequence). The ends were cut back, 5 bases at V and 5 bases at J, with 18 bases in the middle. CDR3 region: CASSPGTTGPNEKLFF. CDR3 sequence (DNA): TGTGCCAGCAGCCCAGGGACCACAGGGCCAAATGAAAAACTGTTTTTT.

The V call is TRBV5-1, the J call TRBJ1-3, with 9 bases lining up with TRBD1. The CDR3 sequence is 16 residues long. Trimming took 0 bases from V and 3 from J; bases not matched to a gene: 4. From germline, CDR1 is SGHRS and CDR2 YFSETQ. In nucleotides, the CDR3 is TGCGCCAGCAGCTTGGACTTGGGACAGGGTGGAAACACCATATATTTT. Translation: CASSLDLGQGGNTIYF.

The chain recombines TRBV12-3 or TRBV12-4 with TRBJ2-5, with D possibly TRBD2 on 7 matching bases. Trimming took off 3 bases at V and 2 bases at J, with 19 bases between the two ends. The CDR3 loop spans 17 amino acids. CDR3 amino acids: CASSLWLQGGSQETQYF. Here the CDR3 DNA reads TGTGCCAGCAGTTTGTGGTTACAGGGAGGGAGTCAAGAGACCCAGTACTTC.

This clonotype was picked up many times. The chain links TRBV28 to TRBJ2-3; perhaps TRBD2 as D (5 bases). Germline values: CDR1 MDHEN, CDR2 SYDVKM. The CDR3 is 12 residues long. V was clipped by 6 bases and J by 6 bases, with 10 bases between them. CDR3 region: CASRDSLDTQYF. CDR3 in DNA: TGTGCCAGCAGGGACTCCCTGGATACGCAGTATTTT.

This chain connects TRBV27 to TRBJ1-4, with TRBD1 matching 7 bases. CDR1 and CDR2 from the germline V gene are MNHEY and SMNVEV (reference sequence). The CDR3 is 13 amino acids. Germline trimming cut 4 bases from V and 7 bases from J; bases unmatched to any gene: 3. The CDR3 sequence is CASSSTGSEKLFF. For the CDR3, the DNA is TGTGCCAGCAGTTCGACAGGGAGTGAAAAACTGTTTTTT.

About this clonotype: Just one base apart from a much larger clone, this may be a read error. No conserved phenylalanine or tryptophan is present at the end of the CDR3, so a read error is the likely explanation. The chain recombines TRBV12-3 or TRBV12-4 with TRBJ1-1; D is possibly TRBD1 (5 bases). Trimming left V 3 bases short and J 2 bases short, with 13 bases between. The CDR3 covers 15 residues. The CDR3 region is CASSFPGSVNTEAFS. CDR3 DNA: TGTGCCAGCAGTTTTCCAGGGTCCGTTAACACTGAAGCTTTCTCT.

This clonotype has ten or more counts. This chain links TRBV20-1 with TRBJ1-4; tentative D call: TRBD1 (5 bases). CDR1 and CDR2 (germline): DFQATT, SNEGSKA (reference sequence). Trimming took off 6 bases at V and 3 bases at J, with 17 bases between the two ends. The CDR3 runs 15 residues. The CDR3, as DNA: TGCAGTGCCACCCCACGGGGGAGGCCTAATGAAAAACTGTTTTTT. It translates to CSATPRGRPNEKLFF.

At least ten counts were recorded for this clonotype. V usage is TRBV20-1 and J usage is TRBJ1-1, with 9 bases that match TRBD1. J was trimmed by 3 bases and V by 4 bases; bases with no gene match: 3. The V gene's germline CDR1 is DFQATT and CDR2 SNEGSKA (reference sequence). The CDR3 runs to 13 residues. The CDR3 region has the DNA TGCAGTGCTACACGGACAGGGGACACTGAAGCTTTCTTT. Protein product: CSATRTGDTEAFF.

J is TRBJ1-1 and V is TRBV30, with D unresolved. There are 13 residues in the CDR3. Germline V gene lookup returns CDR1 GTSNPN and CDR2 SVGIG (reference sequence). With 1 base removed from V and 2 bases from J, the gap between germline ends came to 8 bases. The CDR3 here is CAWSEVGNTEAFF. The CDR3, as DNA: TGTGCCTGGAGTGAAGTAGGTAACACTGAAGCTTTCTTT.

This clonotype was recorded many times. The chain employs TRBV12-3 or TRBV12-4 and TRBJ2-6; D remains ambiguous. The CDR3 is made up of 15 amino acids. V was pared by 3 bases and J by 2 bases, with 8 bases between. The CDR3 region is CASSLNLPGANVLTF. The CDR3 DNA reads TGTGCCAGCAGTTTGAATTTGCCTGGGGCCAACGTCCTGACTTTC.

Concerning this clonotype itself: A much larger clonotype is one base distant, so this may be a read error. The rearrangement uses TRBV6-1 and TRBJ1-1; TRBD1 matches 9 bases. Losses at the gene ends were 4 bases for V and 0 bases for J; bases not matched to a gene: 6. CDR3 length: 16 residues. Germline loops: CDR1 MNHNS, CDR2 SASEGT. As DNA, the CDR3 is TGTGCCAGCAGTGCCGGGACAGGGACCGTGAACACTGAAGCTTTCTTT. It is translated as CASSAGTGTVNTEAFF.

This clonotype was detected many times. The CDR3 reads CASSTTGVPYEQYF. The DNA of the CDR3 is TGTGCCAGCAGTACAACAGGGGTCCCCTACGAGCAGTACTTC. This chain connects TRBV6-5 to TRBJ2-7, with 7 bases aligning to TRBD1. The CDR3 runs 14 residues. With V trimmed by 5 bases and J by 2 bases, 6 bases remained unmatched. From germline, CDR1 is MNHEY and CDR2 SVGAGI.

At least ten counts were recorded for this clonotype. The chain couples TRBV20-1 to TRBJ2-3; D unclear. V was pared by 5 bases and J by 0 bases, with 15 bases between. CDR1 and CDR2 from the germline V gene are DFQATT and SNEGSKA (reference sequence). The CDR3 is made up of 15 amino acids. The CDR3 DNA follows: TGCAGTGCTCTCGAGCCGGTCTCTAGCACAGATACGCAGTATTTT. This codes for CSALEPVSSTDTQYF.

The chain recombines TRBV4-1 with TRBJ1-6; D not resolved. Per the germline V gene, CDR1 is MGHRA and CDR2 is YSYEKL. Trimming removed 1 base at V and 6 bases at J, with 4 bases between. The CDR3 extends over 13 amino acids. CDR3 sequence: CASSQAFNSPLHF. The CDR3 nucleotides read TGCGCCAGCAGCCAAGCGTTTAATTCACCCCTCCACTTT.

Only a few counts were recorded for this clonotype. V is TRBV30 and J is TRBJ2-5, with TRBD2 identical over 9 bases. The CDR3 extends over 14 amino acids. V trimming: 5 bases; J trimming: 4 bases; junction bases outside the gene matches: 8. Germline V gene lookup returns CDR1 GTSNPN and CDR2 SVGIG (reference sequence). The CDR3 DNA is TGTGCCTGGGAGGGAAGCGGGGGGCGAGAGACCCAGTACTTC. This translates into CAWEGSGGRETQYF.

Only a few counts were recorded for this clonotype. The chain links TRBV21-1 to TRBJ2-7; the table's D call, TRBD2, was not checked against the DNA. TRBV21-1 is noted as a pseudogene. CDR3 length: 15 amino acids. CDR3 sequence: CASSKRPSGNYEQYF. CDR3 coding DNA: TGTGCCAGCAGCAAAAGACCTAGCGGAAACTACGAGCAGTACTTC.

This clonotype showed up many times. The chain combines TRBV7-9 with TRBJ2-3, with 10 bases lining up with TRBD2. This CDR3 has 15 residues. Germline V lookup: CDR1 SEHNR, CDR2 FQNEAQ (reference sequence). The V and J ends lost 4 bases and 4 bases, in that order; junction bases with no gene match: 5. Written as DNA, the CDR3 is TGTGCCAGCAGCTCCGGGACTAGCGTAGCAGATACGCAGTATTTT. This sequence encodes CASSSGTSVADTQYF.

This clonotype was seen a handful of times. The V and J genes are TRBV7-2 and TRBJ2-2, with D possibly being TRBD1 (5 bases). V was pared by 0 bases and J by 5 bases, with 13 bases between. The CDR3 has 16 amino acids. Germline V gene sequence: CDR1 SGHTA, CDR2 FQGNSA. CDR3 residues: CASSLAPGLGTGELFF. In DNA form, the CDR3 reads TGTGCCAGCAGCTTAGCTCCAGGGTTGGGTACCGGGGAGCTGTTTTTT.

About this clonotype itself: A much larger clone lies one base from this, so it may be a read error. The chain has TRBV5-1 and TRBJ2-7; no firm D call. Germline CDR1 SGHRS, CDR2 YFSETQ. This CDR3 is 14 amino acids long. The CDR3 region has the DNA TGCGCCAGCAGCTTCCACTTTAGCTCCCACGAGCAGTACTTC. This encodes CASSFHFSSHEQYF.

This clonotype was seen more than once but under ten times. The gene calls are TRBV19 and TRBJ2-7, with a possible D match to TRBD2 (7 bases). The CDR3 spans 16 residues. Germline-derived CDR1 and CDR2 are LNHDA and SQIVND (reference sequence). V shed 2 bases and J shed 3 bases, with 17 bases lying between them. CDR3 protein: CASSIIGGTTYYEQYF. In nucleotides, the CDR3 is TGTGCCAGTAGTATAATAGGGGGGACTACATACTACGAGCAGTACTTC.

This clonotype was seen ten or more times. The V and J genes are TRBV28 and TRBJ2-7; TRBD2 is a possible D gene (5 bases). Germline CDR1 is MDHEN and CDR2 is SYDVKM. V shed 4 bases and J shed 5 bases, with 15 bases lying between them. The CDR3 runs to 14 residues. The DNA for the CDR3 is TGTGCCAGCAGTTCAAGCGGCGGGCGGAACGAGCAGTACTTC. Protein sequence: CASSSSGGRNEQYF.

This clonotype has at least ten counts. The chain carries TRBV7-2 and TRBJ2-1; 7 nucleotides match TRBD2. Germline-derived CDR1 and CDR2 are SGHTA and FQGNSA. The CDR3 covers 15 residues. Trimming removed 0 bases from V and 4 bases from J; junction bases left unmatched: 3. The CDR3: CASSLAGGEYNEQFF. In DNA form, the CDR3 reads TGTGCCAGCAGCTTAGCGGGGGGGGAATACAATGAGCAGTTCTTC.

The chain links TRBV6-5 to TRBJ1-5; D uncertain. Trimming shortened V by 4 bases and J by 0 bases, and 13 bases separated the two germline ends. The length of the CDR3 is 16 residues. Germline V CDR1 and CDR2: MNHEY, SVGAGI. CDR3 protein: CASSSEGLYSNQPQHF. CDR3 DNA: TGTGCCAGCAGTTCCGAGGGCCTCTATAGCAATCAGCCCCAGCATTTT.